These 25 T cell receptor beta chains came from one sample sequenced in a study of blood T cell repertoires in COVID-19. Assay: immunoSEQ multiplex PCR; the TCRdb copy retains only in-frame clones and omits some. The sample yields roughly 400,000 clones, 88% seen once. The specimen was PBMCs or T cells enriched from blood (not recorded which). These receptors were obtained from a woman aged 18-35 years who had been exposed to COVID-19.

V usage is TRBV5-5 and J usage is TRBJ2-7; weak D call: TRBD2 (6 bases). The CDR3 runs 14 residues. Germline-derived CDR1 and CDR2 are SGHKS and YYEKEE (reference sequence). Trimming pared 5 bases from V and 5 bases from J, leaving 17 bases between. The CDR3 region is CASSYSGTLNEQYF. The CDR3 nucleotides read TGTGCCAGCAGTTACTCCGGGACTTTGAACGAGCAGTACTTC.

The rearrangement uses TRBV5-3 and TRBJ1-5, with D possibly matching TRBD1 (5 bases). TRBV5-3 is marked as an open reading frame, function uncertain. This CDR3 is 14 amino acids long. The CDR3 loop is CPEVPPGVDQPQHF. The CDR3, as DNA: TGTCCAGAGGTACCCCCGGGGGTCGATCAGCCCCAGCATTTT.

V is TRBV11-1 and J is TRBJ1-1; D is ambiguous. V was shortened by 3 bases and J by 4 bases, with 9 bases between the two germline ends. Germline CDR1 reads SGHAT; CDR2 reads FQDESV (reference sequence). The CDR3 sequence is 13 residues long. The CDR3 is CASSFGVGTEAFF. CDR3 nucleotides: TGTGCCAGCAGCTTCGGGGTAGGCACTGAAGCTTTCTTT.

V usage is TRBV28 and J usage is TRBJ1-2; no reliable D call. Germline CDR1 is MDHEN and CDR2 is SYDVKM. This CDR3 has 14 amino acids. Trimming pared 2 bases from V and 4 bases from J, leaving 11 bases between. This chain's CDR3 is CASSLAGISYGYTF. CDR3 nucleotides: TGTGCCAGCAGTTTAGCGGGGATCTCCTATGGCTACACCTTC.

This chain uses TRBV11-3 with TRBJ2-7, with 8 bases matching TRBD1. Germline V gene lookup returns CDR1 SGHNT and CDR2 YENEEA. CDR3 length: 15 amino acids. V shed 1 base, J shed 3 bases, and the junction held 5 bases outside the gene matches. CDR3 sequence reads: CASSLGRTGGYEQYF. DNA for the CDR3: TGTGCCAGCAGCTTAGGACGCACAGGGGGCTACGAGCAGTACTTC.

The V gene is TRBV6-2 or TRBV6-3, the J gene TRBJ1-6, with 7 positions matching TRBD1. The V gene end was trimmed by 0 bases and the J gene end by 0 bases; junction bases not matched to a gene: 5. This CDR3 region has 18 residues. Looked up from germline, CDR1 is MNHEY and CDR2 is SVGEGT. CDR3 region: CASSYSMKGASYNSPLHF. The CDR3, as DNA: TGTGCCAGCAGTTACTCGATGAAGGGGGCCTCCTATAATTCACCCCTCCACTTT.

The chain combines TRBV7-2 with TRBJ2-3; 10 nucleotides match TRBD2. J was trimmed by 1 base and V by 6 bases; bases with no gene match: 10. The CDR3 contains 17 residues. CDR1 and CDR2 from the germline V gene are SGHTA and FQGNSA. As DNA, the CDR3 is TGTGCCAGCAGATCCTCGGGGCTAGCGGGGGGCACAGATACGCAGTATTTT. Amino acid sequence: CASRSSGLAGGTDTQYF.

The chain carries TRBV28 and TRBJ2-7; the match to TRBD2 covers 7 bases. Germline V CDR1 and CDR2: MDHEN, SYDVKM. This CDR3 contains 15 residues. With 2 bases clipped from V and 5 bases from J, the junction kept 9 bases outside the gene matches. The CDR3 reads CASSLTSAANNEQYF. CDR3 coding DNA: TGTGCCAGCAGTTTAACTAGCGCGGCTAACAACGAGCAGTACTTC.

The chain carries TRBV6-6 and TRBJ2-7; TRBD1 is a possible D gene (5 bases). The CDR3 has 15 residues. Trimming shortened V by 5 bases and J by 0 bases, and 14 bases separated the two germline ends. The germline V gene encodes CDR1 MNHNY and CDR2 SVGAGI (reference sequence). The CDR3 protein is CASSRQGSSSYEQYF. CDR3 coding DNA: TGTGCCAGCAGTAGGCAGGGTTCGAGCTCCTACGAGCAGTACTTC.

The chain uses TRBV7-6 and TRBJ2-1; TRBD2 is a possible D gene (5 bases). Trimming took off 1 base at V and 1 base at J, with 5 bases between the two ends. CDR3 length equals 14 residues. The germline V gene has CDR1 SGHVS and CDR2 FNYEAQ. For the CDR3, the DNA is TGTGCCAGCAGCTTAGGCGGGTCCTACAATGAGCAGTTCTTC. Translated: CASSLGGSYNEQFF.

The CDR3, as DNA: TGTGCCATCAGTGAGGCAGGGAGGGGCACTGAAGCTTTCTTT. Its protein product is CAISEAGRGTEAFF. V is TRBV10-3 and J is TRBJ1-1, with D tentatively TRBD1 (5 bases). Germline CDR1 is ENHRY and CDR2 is SYGVKD. V was shortened by 2 bases and J by 4 bases, with 11 bases between the two germline ends. This CDR3 comprises 14 residues.

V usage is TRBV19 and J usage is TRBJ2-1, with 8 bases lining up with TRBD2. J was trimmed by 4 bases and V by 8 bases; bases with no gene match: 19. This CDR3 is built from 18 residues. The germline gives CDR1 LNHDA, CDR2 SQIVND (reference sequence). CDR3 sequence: CASRNRRDSGTSYNEQFF. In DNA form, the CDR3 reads TGTGCCAGTCGAAATAGGCGGGATAGCGGGACTTCATACAATGAGCAGTTCTTC. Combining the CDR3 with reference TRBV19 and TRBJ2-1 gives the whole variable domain DGGITQSPKYLFRKEGQNVTLSCEQNLNHDAMYWYRQDPGQGLRLIYYSQIVNDFQKGDIAEGYSVSREKKESFPLTVTSAQKNPTAFYLCASRNRRDSGTSYNEQFFGPGTRLTVL.

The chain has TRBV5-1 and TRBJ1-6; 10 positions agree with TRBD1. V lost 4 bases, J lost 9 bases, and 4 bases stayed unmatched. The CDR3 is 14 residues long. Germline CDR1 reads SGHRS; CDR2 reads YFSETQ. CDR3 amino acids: CASSRDRGSSPLHF. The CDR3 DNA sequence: TGCGCCAGCAGCAGGGACAGGGGTAGTTCACCCCTCCACTTT.

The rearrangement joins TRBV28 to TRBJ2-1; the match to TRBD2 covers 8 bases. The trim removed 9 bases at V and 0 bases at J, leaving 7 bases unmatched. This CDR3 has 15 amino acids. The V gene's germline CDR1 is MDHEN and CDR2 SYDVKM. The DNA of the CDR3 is TGTGCCAGTGACGAAAGCGGGAGCTCCTACAATGAGCAGTTCTTC. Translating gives CASDESGSSYNEQFF. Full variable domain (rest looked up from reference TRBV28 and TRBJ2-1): DVKVTQSSRYLVKRTGEKVFLECVQDMDHENMFWYRQDPGLGLRLIYFSYDVKMKEKGDIPEGYSVSREKKERFSLILESASTNQTSMYLCASDESGSSYNEQFFGPGTRLTVL.

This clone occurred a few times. CDR3 bases: TGTGCCAGCAGCGTAGTTGAGTTCGGGGAGCTGTTTTTT. Translated: CASSVVEFGELFF. The V call is TRBV9, the J call TRBJ2-2; D remains ambiguous. This CDR3 spans 13 amino acids. CDR1 SGDLS and CDR2 YYNGEE come from the germline V gene. V lost 0 bases, J lost 7 bases, and 7 bases lay in between.

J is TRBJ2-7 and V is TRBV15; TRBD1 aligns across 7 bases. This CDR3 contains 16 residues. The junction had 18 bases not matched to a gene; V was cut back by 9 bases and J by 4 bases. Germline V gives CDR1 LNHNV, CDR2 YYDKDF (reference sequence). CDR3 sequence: CATGTASQIYPYEQYF. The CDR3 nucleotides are TGTGCCACTGGGACAGCCTCACAAATTTACCCTTACGAGCAGTACTTC.

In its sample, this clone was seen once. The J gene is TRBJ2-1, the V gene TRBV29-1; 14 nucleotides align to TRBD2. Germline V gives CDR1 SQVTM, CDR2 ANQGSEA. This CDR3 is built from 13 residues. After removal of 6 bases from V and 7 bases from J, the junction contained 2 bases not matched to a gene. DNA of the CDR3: TGCAGCGTCGGACTAGCGGGAGGTAATGAGCAGTTCTTC. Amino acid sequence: CSVGLAGGNEQFF.

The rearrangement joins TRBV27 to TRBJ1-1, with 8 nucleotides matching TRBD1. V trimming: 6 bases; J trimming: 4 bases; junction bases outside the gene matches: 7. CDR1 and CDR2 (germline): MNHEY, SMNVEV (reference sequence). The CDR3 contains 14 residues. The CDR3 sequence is CASRVRGQATEAFF. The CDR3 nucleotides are TGTGCCAGCAGGGTCAGGGGGCAGGCCACTGAAGCTTTCTTT.

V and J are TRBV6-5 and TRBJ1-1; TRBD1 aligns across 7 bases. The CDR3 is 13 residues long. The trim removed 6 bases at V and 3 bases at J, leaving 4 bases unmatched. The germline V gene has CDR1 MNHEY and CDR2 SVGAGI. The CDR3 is CASRSDRDTEAFF. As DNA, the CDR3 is TGTGCCAGCAGGTCTGACAGGGACACTGAAGCTTTCTTT.

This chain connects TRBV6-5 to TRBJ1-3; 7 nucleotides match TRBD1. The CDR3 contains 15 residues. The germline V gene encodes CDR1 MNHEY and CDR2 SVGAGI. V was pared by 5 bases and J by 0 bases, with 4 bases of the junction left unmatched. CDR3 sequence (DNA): TGTGCCAGCAGTCAGGACAGGTACTCTGGAAACACCATATATTTT. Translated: CASSQDRYSGNTIYF.

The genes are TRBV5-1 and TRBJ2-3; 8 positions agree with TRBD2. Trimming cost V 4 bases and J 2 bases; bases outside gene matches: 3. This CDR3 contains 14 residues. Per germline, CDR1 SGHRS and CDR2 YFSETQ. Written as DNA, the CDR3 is TGCGCCAGCAGCATGGGACTAGACACAGATACGCAGTATTTT. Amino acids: CASSMGLDTDTQYF. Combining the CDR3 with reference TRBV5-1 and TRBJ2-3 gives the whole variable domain KAGVTQTPRYLIKTRGQQVTLSCSPISGHRSVSWYQQTPGQGLQFLFEYFSETQRNKGNFPGRFSGRQFSNSRSEMNVSTLELGDSALYLCASSMGLDTDTQYFGPGTRLTVL.

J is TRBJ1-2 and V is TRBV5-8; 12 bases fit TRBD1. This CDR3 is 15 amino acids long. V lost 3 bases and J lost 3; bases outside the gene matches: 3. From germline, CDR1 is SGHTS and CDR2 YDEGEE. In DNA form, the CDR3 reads TGTGCCAGCAGCTCTTGGGACAGGGGGCACTATGGCTACACCTTC. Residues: CASSSWDRGHYGYTF.

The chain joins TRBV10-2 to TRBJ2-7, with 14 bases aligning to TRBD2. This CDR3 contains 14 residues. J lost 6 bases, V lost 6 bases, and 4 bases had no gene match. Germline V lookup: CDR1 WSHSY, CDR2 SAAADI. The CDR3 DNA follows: TGCGCCAGCAGCTCGGGACTAGCGGGAGCCGAGCAGTACTTC. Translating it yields CASSSGLAGAEQYF.

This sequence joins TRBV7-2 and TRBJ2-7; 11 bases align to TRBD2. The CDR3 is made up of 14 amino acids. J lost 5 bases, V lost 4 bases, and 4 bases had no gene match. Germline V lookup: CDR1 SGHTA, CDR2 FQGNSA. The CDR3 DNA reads TGTGCCAGCAGCTCGCTAGCGGGGGGAGACGAGCAGTACTTC. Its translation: CASSSLAGGDEQYF.

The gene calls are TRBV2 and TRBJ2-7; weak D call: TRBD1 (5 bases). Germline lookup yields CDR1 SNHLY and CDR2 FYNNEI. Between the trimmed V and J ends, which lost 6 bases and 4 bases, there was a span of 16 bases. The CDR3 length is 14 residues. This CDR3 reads CASRDLGQGYEQYF. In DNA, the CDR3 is TGTGCCAGCAGGGATTTGGGGCAGGGTTACGAGCAGTACTTC.